The 22 T cell receptor beta chains listed next were all sequenced from one sample in a study of PD-L1 blockade in urothelial cancer. Sequencing was performed with immunoSEQ multiplex PCR; in TCRdb, only in-frame clones are kept and a portion is missing. The sample comprises about 130,000 clones, about 83% of which are singletons, and 2.4% rests with the top ten. Time point denoted: peripheral blood 6 weeks after treatment start. This material consisted of PBMCs, taken around atezolizumab (anti-PD-L1) treatment. Receptors originate from a man aged 50 or older with urothelial cancer.

This chain uses TRBV15 with TRBJ1-3; no clear D. Trimming left V 3 bases short and J 4 bases short, with 13 bases between. The V gene's germline CDR1 is LNHNV and CDR2 YYDKDF (reference sequence). The CDR3 is 15 residues long. In nucleotides, the CDR3 is TGTGCCACCAGCAGCGGGAGGGCTCAAGGAAACACCATATATTTT. Encoded protein: CATSSGRAQGNTIYF.

The chain employs TRBV13 and TRBJ2-4, with D perhaps TRBD1 (6 bases). Germline lookup yields CDR1 PRHDT and CDR2 FYEKMQ (reference sequence). CDR3 length: 13 residues. V was cut by 4 bases and J by 7 bases, with 11 bases left in between. CDR3 sequence (DNA): TGTGCCAGCAGCTACACAGGGCGGAACATTCAGTACTTC. Protein sequence: CASSYTGRNIQYF.

The rearrangement uses TRBV25-1 and TRBJ1-1, with TRBD1 matching 10 bases. The V and J ends lost 6 bases and 2 bases, in that order; junction bases with no gene match: 3. Germline loops: CDR1 MGHDK, CDR2 SYGVNS. The CDR3 sequence is 14 residues long. The CDR3 DNA reads as TGTGCCAGCAGACAGACAGGGGGCAACACTGAAGCTTTCTTT. It translates to CASRQTGGNTEAFF.

This chain uses TRBV5-5 with TRBJ2-2, with 9 bases fitting TRBD1. The CDR3 runs to 15 residues. V shed 5 bases, J shed 1 base, and the junction held 3 bases outside the gene matches. Looked up from germline, CDR1 is SGHKS and CDR2 is YYEKEE (reference sequence). CDR3 coding DNA: TGTGCCAGCAGACCGGGACAGGGGAACACCGGGGAGCTGTTTTTT. Translation: CASRPGQGNTGELFF.

The genes are TRBV5-1 and TRBJ2-3; 8 bases map to TRBD1. The CDR3 covers 14 residues. CDR1 is SGHRS, CDR2 YFSETQ, per germline. Unmatched junction bases numbered 5, after V lost 4 bases and J lost 4 bases. CDR3 amino acids: CASSLDRGADTQYF. Written as DNA, the CDR3 is TGCGCCAGCAGCCTCGACAGGGGCGCAGATACGCAGTATTTT.

The chain links TRBV9 to TRBJ1-2; TRBD1 agrees at 9 bases. CDR1 SGDLS and CDR2 YYNGEE come from the germline V gene. CDR3 size: 15 residues. With 2 bases clipped from V and 8 bases from J, the junction kept 10 bases outside the gene matches. The CDR3 region has the DNA TGTGCCAGCAGCGTCCAGGACAGGGGAGTGATCGGCTACACCTTC. This encodes CASSVQDRGVIGYTF.

The gene calls are TRBV6-1 and TRBJ2-2; 7 positions match TRBD1. CDR1 is MNHNS and CDR2 is SASEGT in the germline V gene. The length of the CDR3 is 15 residues. V dropped 4 bases and J dropped 4; count of bases not matched to a gene: 6. The CDR3 here is CASSGKQGFTGELFF. The CDR3 DNA is TGTGCCAGCAGTGGAAAACAGGGGTTCACCGGGGAGCTGTTTTTT.

The rearrangement joins TRBV5-1 to TRBJ2-1; D might be TRBD2 (5 bases). V lost 4 bases, J lost 9 bases, and 8 bases lay in between. Germline V lookup: CDR1 SGHRS, CDR2 YFSETQ. The CDR3 spans 11 residues. This CDR3 is CASSVRGEQFF. CDR3 nucleotide sequence: TGCGCCAGCAGCGTACGGGGTGAGCAGTTCTTC.

The chain has TRBV6-4 and TRBJ2-5; 10 bases line up with TRBD2. The CDR3 totals 12 residues. The germline CDR1 and CDR2 sequences are MRHNA and SNTAGT. CDR3 in DNA: TGTGTTCAGCGGGAGGGCCTGGAGACCCAGTACTTC. Protein product: CVQREGLETQYF.

This clone appeared a few times. The gene calls are TRBV18 and TRBJ2-5; perhaps TRBD2 as D (6 bases). V lost 6 bases, J lost 0 bases, and 8 bases lay in between. Germline CDR1 KGHSH, CDR2 LQKENI. The CDR3 is made up of 13 amino acids. Here the CDR3 reads CASSGGNQETQYF. As DNA, the CDR3 is TGTGCCAGCTCCGGCGGGAACCAAGAGACCCAGTACTTC. Variable domain in full (rest from reference TRBV18 and TRBJ2-5): NAGVMQNPRHLVRRRGQEARLRCSPMKGHSHVYWYRQLPEEGLKFMVYLQKENIIDESGMPKERFSAEFPKEGPSILRIQQVVRGDSAAYFCASSGGNQETQYFGPGTRLLVL.

The V and J genes are TRBV18 and TRBJ2-1; tentatively, D is TRBD2 (5 bases). Germline-derived CDR1 and CDR2 are KGHSH and LQKENI. V was cut by 4 bases and J by 5 bases, with 12 bases left in between. This CDR3 is built from 14 residues. The CDR3 sequence: CASSRSSRNNEQFF. DNA for the CDR3: TGTGCCAGCTCACGATCTAGCCGAAACAATGAGCAGTTCTTC. The whole variable domain, filled in from reference TRBV18 and TRBJ2-1, reads NAGVMQNPRHLVRRRGQEARLRCSPMKGHSHVYWYRQLPEEGLKFMVYLQKENIIDESGMPKERFSAEFPKEGPSILRIQQVVRGDSAAYFCASSRSSRNNEQFFGPGTRLTVL.

The chain employs TRBV6-1 and TRBJ1-5; 8 bases match TRBD1. This CDR3 is 16 amino acids long. After removal of 3 bases from V and 3 bases from J, the junction contained 7 bases not matched to a gene. CDR1 is MNHNS, CDR2 SASEGT, per germline. The CDR3 sequence is CASSDRDRGLNQPQHF. The CDR3 region has the DNA TGTGCCAGCAGTGACCGAGACAGGGGACTCAATCAGCCCCAGCATTTT.

The chain recombines TRBV28 with TRBJ2-2, with 9 bases lining up with TRBD1. V lost 3 bases, J lost 3 bases, and 8 bases stayed unmatched. Germline CDR1 and CDR2: MDHEN and SYDVKM. This CDR3 spans 17 amino acids. CDR3 sequence reads: CASSFRTGDLDTGELFF. In DNA, the CDR3 is TGTGCCAGCAGTTTCCGGACAGGGGATTTGGACACCGGGGAGCTGTTTTTT.

V gene TRBV7-9 combines with J gene TRBJ2-3; D gene unclear. The V gene lost 5 bases and the J gene lost 0 bases, with 12 bases spanning the gap. The V gene's germline CDR1 is SEHNR and CDR2 FQNEAQ (reference sequence). The CDR3 consists of 15 residues. Written as DNA, the CDR3 is TGTGCCAGCAGCCGTCAGGCTATTAGCACAGATACGCAGTATTTT. Translation gives CASSRQAISTDTQYF.

The chain employs TRBV5-1 and TRBJ2-7; 9 bases align to TRBD1. The CDR3 sequence is 16 residues long. Germline-derived CDR1 and CDR2 are SGHRS and YFSETQ. Trimming at V came to 0 bases and at J to 4 bases, leaving 8 bases not matched to a gene. The CDR3 spells CASSLDGTGRFYEQYF. The CDR3 DNA follows: TGCGCCAGCAGCTTGGACGGGACAGGGAGGTTTTACGAGCAGTACTTC.

The V call is TRBV9, the J call TRBJ2-2, with 9 bases that match TRBD2. There are 13 residues in the CDR3. Germline lookup yields CDR1 SGDLS and CDR2 YYNGEE. The ends lost 7 bases at V and 7 bases at J; junction bases unmatched: 5. The CDR3 loop reads CASCRTSVGELFF. The DNA for the CDR3 is TGTGCCAGCTGCCGGACTAGCGTCGGGGAGCTGTTTTTT. Based on the CDR3 plus reference TRBV9 and TRBJ2-2, the full variable domain is DSGVTQTPKHLITATGQRVTLRCSPRSGDLSVYWYQQSLDQGLQFLIQYYNGEERAKGNILERFSAQQFPDLHSELNLSSLELGDSALYFCASCRTSVGELFFGEGSRLTVL.

This chain uses TRBV19 with TRBJ1-2; D not certain. This CDR3 spans 12 amino acids. Germline-derived CDR1 and CDR2 are LNHDA and SQIVND (reference sequence). V lost 7 bases and J lost 4, with 10 bases in between. In DNA form, the CDR3 reads TGTGCCAGTATAGCTGGGAGCTATGGCTACACCTTC. The encoded protein is CASIAGSYGYTF.

The chain has TRBV5-6 and TRBJ2-7; 8 bases align to TRBD2. CDR3 size: 16 residues. V was pared by 5 bases and J by 3 bases, with 13 bases of the junction left unmatched. The germline CDR1 and CDR2 sequences are SGHDT and YYEEEE. The CDR3, as DNA: TGTGCCAGCAGTTCTTGGTGGGCGGGAGGAGACTACGAGCAGTACTTC. Its protein product is CASSSWWAGGDYEQYF.

The chain joins TRBV5-1 to TRBJ2-1; 11 bases fit TRBD2. V gave up 4 bases and J gave up 2 bases; unmatched junction bases: 8. Germline loops: CDR1 SGHRS, CDR2 YFSETQ. This CDR3 contains 17 residues. The CDR3 loop is CASSKGTSGGAYNEQFF. CDR3 coding DNA: TGCGCCAGCAGCAAGGGGACTAGCGGCGGGGCCTACAATGAGCAGTTCTTC.

The chain uses TRBV28 and TRBJ1-4; D not resolved. Looked up from germline, CDR1 is MDHEN and CDR2 is SYDVKM. The CDR3 has 14 residues. The ends were cut back, 7 bases at V and 6 bases at J, with 15 bases in the middle. The CDR3 here is CASMAIGVDEKLFF. Written as DNA, the CDR3 is TGTGCCAGCATGGCCATCGGGGTTGATGAAAAACTGTTTTTT.

This chain connects TRBV28 to TRBJ1-5, with TRBD1 identical over 9 bases. The CDR3 has 16 amino acids. The J segment lost 2 bases and the V segment lost 10 bases, leaving 12 bases of the junction unmatched. CDR1 and CDR2 from the germline V gene are MDHEN and SYDVKM. The CDR3 DNA reads TGTGCCACCATGCTACGCGGGGACAGGGGCAATCAGCCCCAGCATTTT. As protein: CATMLRGDRGNQPQHF.

This CDR3 is CASSSAGTPANYGYTF. For the CDR3, the DNA is TGTGCCAGCAGCTCAGCCGGGACACCGGCTAACTATGGCTACACCTTC. This rearrangement joins TRBV5-5 to TRBJ1-2, with a tentative D call TRBD1 (6 bases). The germline V and J ends were trimmed by 3 bases and 0 bases, with 15 bases remaining between them. CDR1 SGHKS and CDR2 YYEKEE come from the germline V gene (reference sequence). The CDR3 contains 16 residues.